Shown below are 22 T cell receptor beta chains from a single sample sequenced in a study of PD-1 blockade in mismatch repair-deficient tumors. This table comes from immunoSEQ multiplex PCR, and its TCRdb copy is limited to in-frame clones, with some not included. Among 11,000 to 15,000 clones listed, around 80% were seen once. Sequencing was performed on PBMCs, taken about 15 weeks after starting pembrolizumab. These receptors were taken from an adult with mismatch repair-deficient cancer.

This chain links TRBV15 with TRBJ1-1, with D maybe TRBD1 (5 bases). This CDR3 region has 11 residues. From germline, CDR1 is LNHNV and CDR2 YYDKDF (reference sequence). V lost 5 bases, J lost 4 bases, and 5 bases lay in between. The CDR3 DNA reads TGTGCCACCAGCGACAGCACTGAAGCTTTCTTT. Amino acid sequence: CATSDSTEAFF.

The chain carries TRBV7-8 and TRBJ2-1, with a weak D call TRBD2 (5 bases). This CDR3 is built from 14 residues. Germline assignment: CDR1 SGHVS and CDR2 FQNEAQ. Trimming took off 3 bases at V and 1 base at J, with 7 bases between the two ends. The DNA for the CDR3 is TGTGCCAGCAGCTTGAGCGGATCCTACAATGAGCAGTTCTTC. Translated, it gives CASSLSGSYNEQFF.

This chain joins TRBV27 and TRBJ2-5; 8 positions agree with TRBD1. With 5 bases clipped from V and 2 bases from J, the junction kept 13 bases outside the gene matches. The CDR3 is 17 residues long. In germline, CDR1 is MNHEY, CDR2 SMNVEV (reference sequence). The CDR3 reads CASSPPGRWDRQETQYF. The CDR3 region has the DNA TGTGCCAGCAGTCCCCCCGGACGATGGGACAGGCAAGAGACCCAGTACTTC.

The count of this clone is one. CDR3 protein: CASSRGSSGVQKTQYF. The CDR3 nucleotides read TGTGCCAGCAGTCGAGGGAGTAGCGGGGTCCAGAAGACCCAGTACTTC. V and J are TRBV11-3 and TRBJ2-5; the match to TRBD2 covers 8 bases. CDR1 and CDR2 from the germline V gene are SGHNT and YENEEA. The CDR3 loop spans 16 amino acids. The J segment lost 6 bases and the V segment lost 6 bases, leaving 15 bases of the junction unmatched.

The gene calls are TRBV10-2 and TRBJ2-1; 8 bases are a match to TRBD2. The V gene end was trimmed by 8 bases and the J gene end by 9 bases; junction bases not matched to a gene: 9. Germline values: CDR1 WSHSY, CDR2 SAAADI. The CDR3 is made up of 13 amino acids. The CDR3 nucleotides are TGCGCCAGCGGGACTAGTTCCTCCGGTGAGCAGTTCTTC. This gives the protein CASGTSSSGEQFF.

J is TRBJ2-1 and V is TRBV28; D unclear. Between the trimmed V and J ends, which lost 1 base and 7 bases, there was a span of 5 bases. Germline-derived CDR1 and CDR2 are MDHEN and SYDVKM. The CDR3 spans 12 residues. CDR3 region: CASSLLRNEQFF. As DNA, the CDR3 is TGTGCCAGCAGTTTATTGAGGAATGAGCAGTTCTTC.

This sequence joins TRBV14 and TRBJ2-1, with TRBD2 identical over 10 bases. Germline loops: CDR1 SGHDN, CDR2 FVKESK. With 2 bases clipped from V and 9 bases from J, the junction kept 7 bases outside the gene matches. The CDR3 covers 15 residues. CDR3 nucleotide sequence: TGTGCCAGCAGCCAACCGGGACTAGCGCGCAGTGAGCAGTTCTTC. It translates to CASSQPGLARSEQFF.

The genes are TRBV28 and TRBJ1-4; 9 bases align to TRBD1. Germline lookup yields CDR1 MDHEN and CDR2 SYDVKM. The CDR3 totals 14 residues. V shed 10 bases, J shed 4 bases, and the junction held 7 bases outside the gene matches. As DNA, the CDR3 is TGTGCCACTGCTACAGGGGGCAATAATGAAAAACTGTTTTTT. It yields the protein CATATGGNNEKLFF.

In nucleotides, the CDR3 is TGTGCCACCAGCAGAGTCGGACAGGGCTCCTACGAGCAGTACTTC. Its translation is CATSRVGQGSYEQYF. The genes are TRBV15 and TRBJ2-7; 8 bases are a match to TRBD1. The CDR3 totals 15 residues. The V segment lost 1 base and the J segment 0 bases; nucleotides outside the gene matches: 2. Germline-derived CDR1 and CDR2 are LNHNV and YYDKDF (reference sequence). Together with reference TRBV15 and TRBJ2-7, the CDR3 gives the full variable domain: DAMVIQNPRYQVTQFGKPVTLSCSQTLNHNVMYWYQQKSSQAPKLLFHYYDKDFNNEADTPDNFQSRRPNTSFCFLDIRSPGLGDTAMYLCATSRVGQGSYEQYFGPGTRLTVT.

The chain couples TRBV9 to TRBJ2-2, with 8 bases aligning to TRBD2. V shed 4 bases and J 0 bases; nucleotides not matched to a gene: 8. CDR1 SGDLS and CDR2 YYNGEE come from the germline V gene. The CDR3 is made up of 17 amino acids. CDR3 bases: TGTGCCAGCAGCCGACCGAGGGGACTAGCGAACACCGGGGAGCTGTTTTTT. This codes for CASSRPRGLANTGELFF.

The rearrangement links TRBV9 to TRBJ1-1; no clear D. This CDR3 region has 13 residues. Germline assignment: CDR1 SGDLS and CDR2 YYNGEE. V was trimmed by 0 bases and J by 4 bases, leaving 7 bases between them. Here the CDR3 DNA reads TGTGCCAGCAGCGTAGGGGCAGCCACTGAAGCTTTCTTT. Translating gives CASSVGAATEAFF.

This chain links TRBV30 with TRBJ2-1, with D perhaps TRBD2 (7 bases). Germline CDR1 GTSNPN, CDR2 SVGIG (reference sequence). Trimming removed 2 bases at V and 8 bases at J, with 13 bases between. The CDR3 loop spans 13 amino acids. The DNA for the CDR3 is TGTGCCTGGAGTAGACGCGGGGGCGATGAGCAGTTCTTC. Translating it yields CAWSRRGGDEQFF.

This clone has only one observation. The CDR3 loop is CASSQTGSGTEAFF. Here the CDR3 DNA reads TGTGCCAGCTCACAGACAGGGTCGGGAACTGAAGCTTTCTTT. This chain joins TRBV25-1 and TRBJ1-1; 7 bases align to TRBD1. The CDR3 contains 14 residues. With 8 bases clipped from V and 5 bases from J, the junction kept 11 bases outside the gene matches. Germline CDR1 MGHDK, CDR2 SYGVNS.

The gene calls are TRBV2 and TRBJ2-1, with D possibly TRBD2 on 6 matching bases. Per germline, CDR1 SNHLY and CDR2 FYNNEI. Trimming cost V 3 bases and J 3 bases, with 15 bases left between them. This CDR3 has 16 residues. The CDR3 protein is CASSEVADDYYNEQFF. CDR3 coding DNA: TGTGCCAGCAGTGAGGTAGCGGACGATTACTACAATGAGCAGTTCTTC.

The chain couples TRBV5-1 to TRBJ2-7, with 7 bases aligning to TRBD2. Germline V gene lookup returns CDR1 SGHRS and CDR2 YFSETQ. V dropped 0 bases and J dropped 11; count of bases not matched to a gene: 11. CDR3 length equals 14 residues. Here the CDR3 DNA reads TGCGCCAGCAGCTTGGTGGCAGCGGGGAGGTTGGAGTACTTC. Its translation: CASSLVAAGRLEYF.

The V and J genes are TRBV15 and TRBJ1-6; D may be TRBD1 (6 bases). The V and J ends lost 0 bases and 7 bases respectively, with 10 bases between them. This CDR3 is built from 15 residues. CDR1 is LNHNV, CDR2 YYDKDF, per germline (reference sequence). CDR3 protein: CATSRDQGGNSPLHF. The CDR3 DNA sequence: TGTGCCACCAGCAGAGATCAAGGGGGAAATTCACCCCTCCACTTT.

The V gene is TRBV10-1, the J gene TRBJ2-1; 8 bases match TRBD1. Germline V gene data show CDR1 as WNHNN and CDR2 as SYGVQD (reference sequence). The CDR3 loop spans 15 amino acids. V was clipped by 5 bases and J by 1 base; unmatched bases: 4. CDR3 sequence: CASSTTGGSYNEQFF. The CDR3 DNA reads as TGCGCCAGCAGTACCACAGGGGGATCCTACAATGAGCAGTTCTTC.

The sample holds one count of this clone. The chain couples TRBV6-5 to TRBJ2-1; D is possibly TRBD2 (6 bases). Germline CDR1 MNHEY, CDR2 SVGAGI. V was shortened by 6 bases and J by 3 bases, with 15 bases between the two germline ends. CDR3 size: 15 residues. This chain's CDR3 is CASRFDGLNYNEQFF. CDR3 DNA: TGTGCCAGCAGATTTGACGGACTAAACTACAATGAGCAGTTCTTC.

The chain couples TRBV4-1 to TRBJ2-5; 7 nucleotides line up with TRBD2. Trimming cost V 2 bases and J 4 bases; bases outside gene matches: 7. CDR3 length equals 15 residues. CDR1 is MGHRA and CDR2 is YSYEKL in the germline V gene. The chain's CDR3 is CASSQQSGGGETQYF. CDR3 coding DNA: TGCGCCAGCAGCCAACAATCAGGCGGGGGAGAGACCCAGTACTTC.

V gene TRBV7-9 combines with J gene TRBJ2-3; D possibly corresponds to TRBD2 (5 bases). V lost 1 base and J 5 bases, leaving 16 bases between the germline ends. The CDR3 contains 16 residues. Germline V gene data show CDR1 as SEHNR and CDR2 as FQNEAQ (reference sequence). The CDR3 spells CASSLVVAIKGDTQYF. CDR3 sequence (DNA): TGTGCCAGCAGCTTAGTGGTAGCGATCAAGGGAGATACGCAGTATTTT.

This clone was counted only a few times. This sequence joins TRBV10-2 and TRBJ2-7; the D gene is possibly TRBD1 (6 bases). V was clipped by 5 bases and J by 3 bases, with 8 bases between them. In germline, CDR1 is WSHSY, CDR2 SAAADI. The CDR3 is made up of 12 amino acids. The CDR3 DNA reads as TGCGCCAGCAGTCCGACAGGCTACGAGCAGTACTTC. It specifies CASSPTGYEQYF.

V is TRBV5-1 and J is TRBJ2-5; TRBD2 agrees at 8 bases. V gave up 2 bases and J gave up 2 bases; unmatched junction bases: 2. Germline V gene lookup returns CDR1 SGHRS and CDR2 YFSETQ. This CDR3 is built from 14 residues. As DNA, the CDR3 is TGCGCCAGCAGCTTCCAGCGGGGGCAAGAGACCCAGTACTTC. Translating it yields CASSFQRGQETQYF.